Below are 5 T cell receptor beta chains sequenced from a single sample in a study of cytomegalovirus exposure and HLA in healthy donors. The PCR employed 60 Vbeta primers together with 13 Jbeta primers. TCRdb keeps only in-frame clones here, not all; method: immunoSEQ multiplex PCR. The sample yields under 300,000 clones, around two thirds seen once. Sequenced input: PBMCs. These receptors originate from a female donor in good health and CMV-seronegative.

The table lists this clone with a few counts. The chain uses TRBV5-1 and TRBJ2-5; 7 bases are a match to TRBD2. Trimming removed 5 bases from V and 1 base from J; junction bases left unmatched: 5. CDR3 length equals 14 residues. Germline CDR1 SGHRS, CDR2 YFSETQ. CDR3 loop: CASRGAGPQETQYF. The CDR3 coding sequence is TGCGCCAGCAGAGGAGCGGGACCCCAAGAGACCCAGTACTTC.

V usage is TRBV18 and J usage is TRBJ2-2, with 9 bases identical to TRBD1. Germline V gene sequence: CDR1 KGHSH, CDR2 LQKENI. V gave up 6 bases and J gave up 1 base; unmatched junction bases: 3. CDR3 size: 15 residues. The CDR3 DNA reads as TGTGCCAGCTCGTGGGGACAGGGGAACACCGGGGAGCTGTTTTTT. It encodes CASSWGQGNTGELFF.

The genes are TRBV7-9 and TRBJ2-3, with 9 bases matching TRBD1. The CDR3 spans 16 residues. The germline V gene has CDR1 SEHNR and CDR2 FQNEAQ (reference sequence). J lost 5 bases, V lost 4 bases, and 10 bases had no gene match. The CDR3 region is CASSSGTGKEEDTQYF. CDR3 sequence (DNA): TGTGCCAGCAGCTCCGGGACAGGGAAGGAGGAAGATACGCAGTATTTT.

The rearrangement links TRBV9 to TRBJ1-3, with a possible D match to TRBD1 (5 bases). Trimming removed 4 bases from V and 1 base from J, with 27 bases in between. Germline CDR1 and CDR2: SGDLS and YYNGEE. The CDR3 runs to 20 residues. CDR3 sequence (DNA): TGTGCCAGCAGCCCCCAGGGCCAACGGGGGGGGTTACCATCTGGAAACACCATATATTTT. This codes for CASSPQGQRGGLPSGNTIYF.

The chain recombines TRBV5-5 with TRBJ1-4, with a weak D call TRBD1 (5 bases). Germline loops: CDR1 SGHKS, CDR2 YYEKEE (reference sequence). The CDR3 is 16 amino acids. V was pared by 1 base and J by 3 bases, with 13 bases between. In nucleotides, the CDR3 is TGTGCCAGCAGCTTGCCTAACCAGGGTGCTAATGAAAAACTGTTTTTT. This translates into CASSLPNQGANEKLFF.